Here is one T cell receptor (beta chain) with its context. The data belong to a study of blood T cell repertoires in COVID-19. Study information: Material from acute and convalescent COVID-19 was sourced from the United States, Italy and Spain. T cells, B-cell-depleted T cells, or PBMCs provided the cDNA or gDNA that served as material.

Per the original data handling: The authors estimated nucleated cell counts from reference gene primer amplification. Some clones are missing from TCRdb's copy, which holds only in-frame ones; the method was immunoSEQ multiplex PCR. The DNA gave D and trimming, while V, J and clone size come from that table. The repertoire includes 100,000 to 150,000 clones, roughly four fifths of them detected once, and 8% to 10% sits in the top ten. The CDR3 consists of 12 residues. CDR1 is SEHNR and CDR2 is FQNEAQ in the germline V gene (reference sequence). V lost 5 bases, J lost 4 bases, and 8 bases lay in between.

The receptor's source is a man in his forties with active or convalescent COVID-19. Sequencing was done on a sample of peripheral blood. The chain is built from TRBV7-9 and TRBJ1-1; D not certain. CDR3 DNA: TGTGCCAGCAGCCTCGTCCCCACTGAAGCTTTCTTT. It translates to CASSLVPTEAFF. The full variable domain, completed using reference TRBV7-9 and TRBJ1-1, is DTGVSQNPRHKITKRGQNVTFRCDPISEHNRLYWYRQTLGQGPEFLTYFQNEAQLEKSRLLSDRFSAERPKGSFSTLEIQRTEQGDSAMYLCASSLVPTEAFFGQGTRLTVV.